This TCR beta chain stems from a study of shared clonotypes between healthy human individuals. This table comes from immunoSEQ multiplex PCR, and its TCRdb copy is limited to in-frame clones, with some not included. The repertoire holds some 1.5 million clones, with 95% to 99% as singletons. CDR3 length: 15 residues. Germline V gene sequence: CDR1 LGHNA, CDR2 YNFKEQ. Trimming removed 7 bases from V and 4 bases from J; junction bases left unmatched: 12. This receptor was taken from a man aged 25-45 years in good health. The specimen sequenced was naive CD4+ T cells sorted from blood. Subset defined: CD45RA+ positively selected. The chain uses TRBV4-2 and TRBJ2-5, with 7 bases aligning to TRBD1. CDR3 nucleotide sequence: TGTGCCAGCACCTCAAGTTGGTCAGGGGGAGAGACCCAGTACTTC. Translating gives CASTSSWSGGETQYF.